This T cell receptor (beta chain) was profiled in a study of PD-L1 blockade in urothelial cancer. On the study more broadly: When patients started atezolizumab in about 2014, it was given at 1,200 mg intravenously every 3 weeks. Blood underwent analysis 3 weeks (second dose) and 6 weeks after treatment began.

Each PCR received spiked synthetic TCR analog templates. The repertoire was sequenced with immunoSEQ multiplex PCR; TCRdb's copy has only in-frame clones and lacks some. The sample holds about 52,000 clones, approximately 88% seen once. The sample's time point: pretreatment peripheral blood. There were between 1 and 8 samples from each patient, taken pretreatment and on-treatment. CDR3 length: 17 residues. The material was PBMCs, obtained around atezolizumab (anti-PD-L1) treatment. The TCR was taken from a man aged 45 to 65 with urothelial cancer. This sequence joins TRBV21-1 and TRBJ1-5; TRBD1, the table's D call, was not compared with the DNA. TRBV21-1 is tagged as a pseudogene. The CDR3 DNA reads as TGTGCCAGCAGCAAAGGGAAGGGGGACAGGGGAAATCAGCCCCAGCATTTT. This codes for CASSKGKGDRGNQPQHF.